This TCR beta chain was observed in a study of OX40 agonist ivuxolimab in advanced cancers. The method was immunoSEQ multiplex PCR; TCRdb's version includes in-frame clones alone and lacks a portion of them. This sample has about 67,000 clones, with around 87% found just once. The clonotype originates from an adult with an advanced solid tumor such as melanoma, head and neck, liver or kidney cancer. This sample comprised CD4+ or CD8+ T cells sorted from blood, obtained in a trial of the OX40 agonist ivuxolimab.

CDR3 region: CASSQGAAMNTEAFF. For the CDR3, the DNA is TGTGCCAGCAGCCAAGGAGCAGCCATGAACACTGAAGCTTTCTTT. The rearrangement links TRBV4-2 to TRBJ1-1, with D hard to call. CDR3 length: 15 amino acids. V lost 1 base to trimming and J lost 0 bases, with 9 bases between them. Per the germline V gene, CDR1 is LGHNA and CDR2 is YNFKEQ.